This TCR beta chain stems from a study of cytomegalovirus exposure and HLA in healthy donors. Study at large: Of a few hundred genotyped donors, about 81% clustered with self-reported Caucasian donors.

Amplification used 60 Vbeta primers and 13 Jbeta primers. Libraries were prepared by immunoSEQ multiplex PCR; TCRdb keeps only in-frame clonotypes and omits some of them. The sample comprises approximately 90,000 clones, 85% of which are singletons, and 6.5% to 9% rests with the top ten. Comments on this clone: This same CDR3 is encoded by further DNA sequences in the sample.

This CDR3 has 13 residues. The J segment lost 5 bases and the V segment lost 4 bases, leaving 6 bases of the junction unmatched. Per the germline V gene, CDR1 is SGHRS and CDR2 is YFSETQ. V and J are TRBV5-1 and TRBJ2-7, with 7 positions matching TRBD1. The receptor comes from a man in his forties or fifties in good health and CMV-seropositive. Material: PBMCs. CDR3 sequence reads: CASSRQGDHEQYF. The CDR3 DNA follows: TGCGCCAGCAGCAGGCAGGGGGACCACGAGCAGTACTTC.